One sample yielded the 24 T cell receptor beta chains listed below, sequenced in a study of OX40 agonist ivuxolimab in advanced cancers. Libraries were prepared by immunoSEQ multiplex PCR; TCRdb keeps only in-frame clonotypes and omits some of them. This table holds more than 25,000 clones, 75% to 90% found once. The source was CD4+ or CD8+ T cells sorted from blood, collected in a trial of the OX40 agonist ivuxolimab. Receptors originate from an adult with an advanced solid tumor such as melanoma, head and neck, liver or kidney cancer.

The chain uses TRBV11-2 and TRBJ1-1, with a possible D match to TRBD1 (5 bases). The CDR3 is 13 amino acids. Germline-derived CDR1 and CDR2 are SGHAT and FQNNGV. V was clipped by 2 bases and J by 11 bases, with 15 bases between them. This chain's CDR3 is CASSLFGGEWAFF. As DNA, the CDR3 is TGTGCCAGCAGCTTATTTGGGGGTGAGTGGGCTTTCTTT. Full variable domain (missing parts from reference TRBV11-2 and TRBJ1-1): EAGVAQSPRYKIIEKRQSVAFWCNPISGHATLYWYQQILGQGPKLLIQFQNNGVVDDSQLPKDRFSAERLKGVDSTLKIQPAKLEDSAVYLCASSLFGGEWAFFGQGTRLTVV.

The chain couples TRBV5-5 to TRBJ1-2; 7 bases are a match to TRBD1. V was clipped by 2 bases and J by 5 bases; unmatched bases: 6. CDR1 and CDR2 from the germline V gene are SGHKS and YYEKEE (reference sequence). This CDR3 comprises 14 residues. The CDR3 sequence: CASSFGTEIYGYTF. DNA for the CDR3: TGTGCCAGCAGCTTCGGGACAGAAATTTATGGCTACACCTTC.

This clone was seen once. The V call is TRBV28, the J call TRBJ2-3; D tentatively fits TRBD1 or TRBD2 (7 bases each). Germline loops: CDR1 MDHEN, CDR2 SYDVKM. Trimming took off 2 bases at V and 0 bases at J, with 12 bases between the two ends. The CDR3 contains 16 residues. The CDR3 loop is CASSLAGGASTDTQYF. Here the CDR3 DNA reads TGTGCCAGCAGTTTAGCAGGGGGGGCTAGCACAGATACGCAGTATTTT.

The rearrangement links TRBV13 to TRBJ2-1; weak D call: TRBD2 (5 bases). This CDR3 is 13 amino acids long. Germline V gene lookup returns CDR1 PRHDT and CDR2 FYEKMQ (reference sequence). V was pared by 2 bases and J by 5 bases, with 7 bases between. In DNA form, the CDR3 reads TGTGCCAGCAGCTTAAGACTAAACAATGAGCAGTTCTTC. Translating it yields CASSLRLNNEQFF.

The chain has TRBV9 and TRBJ2-7, with 8 bases that match TRBD2. The CDR3 has 16 amino acids. Germline V gene lookup returns CDR1 SGDLS and CDR2 YYNGEE. V lost 4 bases and J lost 1; bases outside the gene matches: 10. CDR3 sequence: CASSTSKSGSSYEQYF. The CDR3 DNA is TGTGCCAGCAGCACCTCGAAAAGCGGGAGTTCCTACGAGCAGTACTTC.

The V and J genes are TRBV6-5 and TRBJ2-7; the D is unclear. Germline values: CDR1 MNHEY, CDR2 SVGAGI. Trimming stripped 2 bases from V and 7 bases from J, with 12 bases between. The CDR3 contains 13 residues. The CDR3 DNA reads as TGTGCCAGCAGTTACGGCCTCTTCGGGGAGCAGTACTTC. Amino acid sequence: CASSYGLFGEQYF.

The chain has TRBV27 and TRBJ2-3; TRBD1 might be the D (5 bases). The germline V gene has CDR1 MNHEY and CDR2 SMNVEV (reference sequence). V shed 4 bases and J shed 0 bases, with 17 bases lying between them. This CDR3 has 17 residues. The CDR3 reads CASSSTLGHASTDTQYF. In DNA form, the CDR3 reads TGTGCCAGCAGTTCGACCCTAGGACACGCTAGCACAGATACGCAGTATTTT.

The gene calls are TRBV2 and TRBJ2-3; TRBD2 matches at 7 bases. The V gene end was trimmed by 9 bases and the J gene end by 1 base; junction bases not matched to a gene: 4. Per the germline V gene, CDR1 is SNHLY and CDR2 is FYNNEI. This CDR3 is 13 amino acids long. CDR3 nucleotides: TGTGCCAGGGAGCGGGGACGCACAGATACGCAGTATTTT. Translation gives CARERGRTDTQYF.

The rearrangement joins TRBV6-1 to TRBJ2-7, with TRBD2 identical over 9 bases. The CDR3 is 15 amino acids. Germline CDR1 is MNHNS and CDR2 is SASEGT. With 3 bases clipped from V and 4 bases from J, the junction kept 7 bases outside the gene matches. The CDR3 is CASSEKAGGRYEQYF. The CDR3 DNA follows: TGTGCCAGCAGTGAGAAAGCGGGGGGAAGGTACGAGCAGTACTTC.

J is TRBJ2-3 and V is TRBV10-3, with TRBD2 matching 8 bases. Germline V gives CDR1 ENHRY, CDR2 SYGVKD. The CDR3 covers 16 residues. With 1 base clipped from V and 6 bases from J, the junction kept 9 bases outside the gene matches. CDR3 bases: TGTGCCATCAGTGAGTTACTAGCGGAGGCCCCCGATACGCAGTATTTT. Protein product: CAISELLAEAPDTQYF.

V and J are TRBV28 and TRBJ2-1; 7 bases are a match to TRBD1. Germline-derived CDR1 and CDR2 are MDHEN and SYDVKM. Trimming took 7 bases from V and 4 from J; bases not matched to a gene: 10. The CDR3 has 15 residues. CDR3 DNA: TGTGCCAGCACCTACCGACAGGGAGAATACAATGAGCAGTTCTTC. This sequence encodes CASTYRQGEYNEQFF.

This chain uses TRBV6-1 with TRBJ2-7; 7 bases agree with TRBD1. This CDR3 region has 15 residues. V lost 0 bases to trimming and J lost 6 bases; unmatched junction nucleotides: 8. Germline V gene sequence: CDR1 MNHNS, CDR2 SASEGT. This CDR3 reads CASSEAGTGASEQYF. CDR3 nucleotides: TGTGCCAGCAGTGAAGCGGGAACAGGGGCAAGCGAGCAGTACTTC.

The V call is TRBV5-4, the J call TRBJ2-2; D gene unclear. The V end lost 0 bases, the J end lost 7 bases, and 10 bases lay between the germline ends. This CDR3 region has 14 residues. Germline V gene sequence: CDR1 SGHNT, CDR2 YYREEE (reference sequence). The CDR3 DNA sequence: TGTGCCAGCAGCTTGGAACGGGTCAACGGGGAGCTGTTTTTT. It specifies CASSLERVNGELFF.

The V gene is TRBV7-6, the J gene TRBJ1-2; the D is unclear. CDR3 length equals 12 residues. The germline CDR1 and CDR2 sequences are SGHVS and FNYEAQ. Trimming cost V 4 bases and J 4 bases, with 7 bases left between them. The CDR3 region is CASSSDGYGYTF. The CDR3 DNA sequence: TGTGCCAGCAGCTCGGACGGCTATGGCTACACCTTC.

V and J are TRBV27 and TRBJ1-2; D remains ambiguous. Germline V gene sequence: CDR1 MNHEY, CDR2 SMNVEV (reference sequence). The CDR3 is made up of 13 amino acids. Between the trimmed V and J ends, which lost 2 bases and 3 bases, there was a span of 7 bases. The CDR3 loop is CASSLGQHYGYTF. CDR3 sequence (DNA): TGTGCCAGCAGTTTAGGTCAGCACTATGGCTACACCTTC.

The rearrangement joins TRBV30 to TRBJ2-7, with no clear D. The germline CDR1 and CDR2 sequences are GTSNPN and SVGIG (reference sequence). V was cut by 0 bases and J by 2 bases, with 8 bases left in between. This CDR3 comprises 13 residues. In nucleotides, the CDR3 is TGTGCCTGGAGTGTCGGGCCGGCCTACGAGCAGTACTTC. Amino acids: CAWSVGPAYEQYF.

This clone showed up just a few times. The gene calls are TRBV7-9 and TRBJ2-7; TRBD2 is a possible D gene (5 bases). V was shortened by 5 bases and J by 6 bases, with 17 bases between the two germline ends. Per the germline V gene, CDR1 is SEHNR and CDR2 is FQNEAQ (reference sequence). This CDR3 has 14 amino acids. The DNA for the CDR3 is TGTGCCAGCAGCCCCGGGGTCGGGCTAGCCGAGCAGTACTTC. It is translated as CASSPGVGLAEQYF.

This CDR3 is CASSGLGLGQPQHF. In nucleotides, the CDR3 is TGTGCCAGCAGCGGGTTGGGGCTTGGGCAGCCCCAGCATTTT. This chain connects TRBV9 to TRBJ1-5, with D possibly matching TRBD1 (5 bases). The CDR3 has 14 residues. Trimming stripped 3 bases from V and 7 bases from J, with 14 bases between. Germline loops: CDR1 SGDLS, CDR2 YYNGEE.

The chain carries TRBV7-8 and TRBJ1-2; perhaps TRBD1 as D (5 bases). The germline CDR1 and CDR2 sequences are SGHVS and FQNEAQ. V was clipped by 5 bases and J by 7 bases, with 14 bases between them. The CDR3 is made up of 13 amino acids. The CDR3 bases are TGTGCCAGCAGCCTCCGAGGGGCAACTGGCTACACCTTC. This translates into CASSLRGATGYTF.

CDR3: CASSLYQTGGHNQPQHF. CDR3 in DNA: TGTGCCAGCAGTTTATACCAGACAGGGGGCCACAATCAGCCCCAGCATTTT. The rearrangement links TRBV27 to TRBJ1-5, with TRBD1 identical over 10 bases. The junction had 6 bases not matched to a gene; V was cut back by 1 base and J by 3 bases. Germline loops: CDR1 MNHEY, CDR2 SMNVEV (reference sequence). The CDR3 totals 17 residues.

On this clone itself: Other DNA sequences from this sample encode an identical CDR3 as well. The V gene is TRBV15, the J gene TRBJ2-7; maybe TRBD2 (5 bases). V was trimmed by 5 bases and J by 3 bases, leaving 8 bases between them. Per the germline V gene, CDR1 is LNHNV and CDR2 is YYDKDF (reference sequence). CDR3 length: 12 residues. The CDR3 loop reads CATSLGSYEQYF. The CDR3 DNA reads TGTGCCACCAGCTTAGGGAGCTACGAGCAGTACTTC.

This clone was picked up one time. V usage is TRBV28 and J usage is TRBJ2-3; the match to TRBD2 covers 10 bases. CDR3 length: 16 residues. Germline trimming cut 4 bases from V and 2 bases from J; bases unmatched to any gene: 6. Germline CDR1 and CDR2: MDHEN and SYDVKM. The CDR3 DNA reads TGTGCCAGCAGTTCCATACTAGCGGGGCCCACAGATACGCAGTATTTT. Its translation: CASSSILAGPTDTQYF.

The gene calls are TRBV11-2 and TRBJ1-1; D uncertain. The CDR3 contains 14 residues. V was clipped by 2 bases and J by 5 bases, with 12 bases between them. Per germline, CDR1 SGHAT and CDR2 FQNNGV. Here the CDR3 reads CASSLFRVRTEAFF. The DNA for the CDR3 is TGTGCCAGCAGCTTATTTAGGGTGCGAACTGAAGCTTTCTTT.

The chain is built from TRBV5-1 and TRBJ1-2, with D maybe TRBD1 (6 bases). Germline V gene lookup returns CDR1 SGHRS and CDR2 YFSETQ. Trimming shortened V by 4 bases and J by 4 bases, and 17 bases separated the two germline ends. The CDR3 is made up of 15 amino acids. CDR3 nucleotide sequence: TGCGCCAGCAGCGAGTTATCCGGGGGCGGCTATGGCTACACCTTC. The encoded protein is CASSELSGGGYGYTF.